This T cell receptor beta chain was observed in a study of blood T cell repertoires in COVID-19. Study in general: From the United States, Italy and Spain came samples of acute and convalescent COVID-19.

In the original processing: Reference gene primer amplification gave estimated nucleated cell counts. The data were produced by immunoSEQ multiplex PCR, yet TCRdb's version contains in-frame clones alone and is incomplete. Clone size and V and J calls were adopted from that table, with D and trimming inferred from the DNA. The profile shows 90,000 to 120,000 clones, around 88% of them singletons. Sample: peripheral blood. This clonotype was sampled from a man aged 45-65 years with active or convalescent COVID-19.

CDR3 nucleotide sequence: TGTGCCAGCAGCCGGGACATGGGGAATTCACCCCTCCACTTT. Protein sequence: CASSRDMGNSPLHF. The rearrangement links TRBV27 to TRBJ1-6, with D possibly being TRBD1 (6 bases). Germline CDR1 and CDR2: MNHEY and SMNVEV (reference sequence). This CDR3 contains 14 residues. V was pared by 6 bases and J by 7 bases, with 13 bases between.